Described below is a single T cell receptor (beta chain) sequence and its context. This specimen comes from a study of blood T cell repertoires in COVID-19. Study summary: The United States, Italy and Spain provided the acute and convalescent COVID-19 samples. From T cells, B-cell-depleted T cells, or PBMCs came the material, which was cDNA or gDNA.

The participants were between about 18 and 90 years old and came from about two dozen US areas. Under the authors' procedure: Estimated nucleated cell counts came from reference gene primer amplification. Repertoires were generated with immunoSEQ multiplex PCR, while TCRdb's copy carries only in-frame clones and drops some. The V and J calls and clone size are taken from that table; D and trimming were inferred from the DNA. Among around 360,000 clones, 87% were seen once, and the ten largest hold 2.5% to 3.5%. The receptor was isolated from a woman in her twenties or thirties who had recovered from COVID-19. Sequences were obtained from PBMCs or T cells enriched from blood (not recorded which).

The CDR3 DNA reads TGCAGCGTTGAAAAAGGGGTCGAGCAGTACTTC. As protein: CSVEKGVEQYF. V gene TRBV29-1 combines with J gene TRBJ2-7, with D possibly TRBD1 on 5 matching bases. Per germline, CDR1 SQVTM and CDR2 ANQGSEA. CDR3 length equals 11 residues. V dropped 2 bases and J dropped 6 bases, with 8 bases sitting between them.